One sample yielded the 25 T cell receptor beta chains listed below, sequenced in a study of T-cell memory formation after mild COVID-19. A single record per CDR3 protein comes from TCRdb applying MiXCR to the 5' RACE reads. Here the sample spans 110,000 or so distinct CDR3 sequences, 22% being singletons. The sequencing sample was made of PBMCs or a T cell subset sorted from them (not recorded which). The origin of the receptors is a man aged 18 to 29 who had mild COVID-19 (a few samples of this study predate the infection). Cell type and time point are not known.

The chain has TRBV6-5 and TRBJ2-2; D not resolved. Germline CDR1 MNHEY, CDR2 SVGAGI. V was shortened by 5 bases and J by 7 bases, with 11 bases between the two germline ends. The CDR3 covers 13 residues. In DNA, the CDR3 is TGTGCCAGCAGTGCGACAAATAGCGGGGAGCTGTTTTTT. Its protein product is CASSATNSGELFF.

In its sample, this clonotype was seen a few times. The chain uses TRBV4-1 and TRBJ2-7; D gene unclear. The germline V gene encodes CDR1 MGHRA and CDR2 YSYEKL. CDR3 length: 16 amino acids. Trimming shortened V by 0 bases and J by 0 bases, and 12 bases separated the two germline ends. CDR3 bases: TGCGCCAGCAGCCAAGATCCGGGCAGGAGCTCCTACGAGCAGTACTTC. Protein sequence: CASSQDPGRSSYEQYF.

This chain uses TRBV27 with TRBJ2-3; weak D call: TRBD1 (6 bases). The germline gives CDR1 MNHEY, CDR2 SMNVEV (reference sequence). The germline V and J ends were trimmed by 5 bases and 6 bases, with 12 bases remaining between them. The CDR3 contains 13 residues. The CDR3 coding sequence is TGTGCCAGCAGTCCAGGGGTTGCGGATACGCAGTATTTT. As protein: CASSPGVADTQYF.

This clonotype came up a few times. The rearrangement uses TRBV5-6 and TRBJ2-7; D ambiguous. The CDR3 is 15 amino acids. V was trimmed by 1 base and J by 6 bases, leaving 17 bases between them. Germline V gene data show CDR1 as SGHDT and CDR2 as YYEEEE. CDR3 protein: CASSLKLAQTTEQYF. The CDR3 DNA reads as TGTGCCAGCAGCTTGAAGCTCGCACAGACAACCGAGCAGTACTTC.

This chain links TRBV19 with TRBJ1-1; D uncertain. V was clipped by 0 bases and J by 3 bases, with 5 bases between them. Germline CDR1 and CDR2: LNHDA and SQIVND (reference sequence). The CDR3 is 13 residues long. The CDR3 protein is CASSIDRDTEAFF. CDR3 in DNA: TGTGCCAGTAGTATAGATCGGGACACTGAAGCTTTCTTT.

A few counts support this clonotype. This sequence joins TRBV9 and TRBJ2-1, with 7 nucleotides matching TRBD1. V was pared by 3 bases and J by 4 bases, with 10 bases of the junction left unmatched. The V gene's germline CDR1 is SGDLS and CDR2 YYNGEE. The CDR3 loop spans 16 amino acids. The CDR3 region has the DNA TGTGCCAGCAGCGCCGGACAGGAACACAATTACAATGAGCAGTTCTTC. Encoded protein: CASSAGQEHNYNEQFF.

This chain links TRBV2 with TRBJ2-3; 7 bases map to TRBD1. CDR3 length: 13 amino acids. The trim removed 11 bases at V and 3 bases at J, leaving 8 bases unmatched. Germline V gene data show CDR1 as SNHLY and CDR2 as FYNNEI. CDR3 loop: CACRDRLTDTQYF. The CDR3 nucleotides read TGTGCCTGCCGGGACAGACTGACAGATACGCAGTATTTT.

This clonotype was seen more than once but under ten times. The chain recombines TRBV29-1 with TRBJ2-3, with 7 bases fitting TRBD1. Germline CDR1 reads SQVTM; CDR2 reads ANQGSEA. Germline trimming cut 6 bases from V and 2 bases from J; bases unmatched to any gene: 5. CDR3 size: 13 residues. CDR3 sequence: CSVGTGATDTQYF. The CDR3 DNA follows: TGCAGCGTCGGTACAGGGGCCACAGATACGCAGTATTTT.

This sequence joins TRBV3-1 and TRBJ2-7, with D possibly matching TRBD2 (6 bases). The CDR3 covers 14 residues. The germline V gene has CDR1 LGHDT and CDR2 YNNKEL (reference sequence). V was trimmed by 2 bases and J by 4 bases, leaving 12 bases between them. CDR3 protein: CASSQSGLGYEQYF. CDR3 nucleotide sequence: TGTGCCAGCAGCCAATCGGGACTGGGGTACGAGCAGTACTTC.

The chain joins TRBV4-1 to TRBJ2-1; D remains unclear. Trimming removed 1 base from V and 7 bases from J, with 8 bases in between. This CDR3 has 13 amino acids. Looked up from germline, CDR1 is MGHRA and CDR2 is YSYEKL. The CDR3 sequence: CASSQGPVNEQFF. DNA of the CDR3: TGCGCCAGCAGCCAAGGGCCGGTTAATGAGCAGTTCTTC.

The rearrangement links TRBV28 to TRBJ2-5, with D perhaps matching TRBD1 (5 bases). Germline CDR1 MDHEN, CDR2 SYDVKM. The V end lost 5 bases, the J end lost 4 bases, and 20 bases lay between the germline ends. The CDR3 runs to 16 residues. The CDR3 DNA reads TGTGCCAGCAGTCCACAGGATAGCCGCCGCGTAGAGACCCAGTACTTC. Encoded protein: CASSPQDSRRVETQYF.

The chain carries TRBV20-1 and TRBJ1-6, with TRBD1 identical over 9 bases. The CDR3 consists of 17 residues. V lost 5 bases to trimming and J lost 7 bases; unmatched junction nucleotides: 15. Germline V gives CDR1 DFQATT, CDR2 SNEGSKA (reference sequence). Written as DNA, the CDR3 is TGCAGTGCTCCACCTATGGACAGGGGCATCTGGAATTCACCCCTCCACTTT. Residues: CSAPPMDRGIWNSPLHF.

This clonotype was detected only once. This sequence joins TRBV6-5 and TRBJ2-7, with a weak D call TRBD1 (6 bases). The V gene's germline CDR1 is MNHEY and CDR2 SVGAGI. The V end lost 0 bases, the J end lost 5 bases, and 14 bases lay between the germline ends. CDR3 length: 15 amino acids. The chain's CDR3 is CASSYSGHTTDEQYF. In DNA, the CDR3 is TGTGCCAGCAGTTACTCGGGACATACCACGGACGAGCAGTACTTC.

The V call is TRBV14, the J call TRBJ2-1; weak D call: TRBD2 (5 bases). Trimming cost V 5 bases and J 5 bases, with 7 bases left between them. The germline CDR1 and CDR2 sequences are SGHDN and FVKESK. There are 12 residues in the CDR3. CDR3 protein: CASSTGNNEQFF. The CDR3 DNA is TGTGCCAGCAGCACGGGGAACAATGAGCAGTTCTTC.

The chain links TRBV4-3 to TRBJ1-2; D may be TRBD1 (5 bases). This CDR3 is 16 amino acids long. V gave up 4 bases and J gave up 4 bases, with 19 bases separating them. CDR1 is LGHNA and CDR2 is YSLEER in the germline V gene. In nucleotides, the CDR3 is TGCGCCAGCAGCCCGACTGTATCTGGGGCCCTCTATGGCTACACCTTC. Translation: CASSPTVSGALYGYTF.

CDR3 DNA: TGTGCCAGCAGTGACCGGGTAGGCGCTGAAGCTTTCTTT. It is translated as CASSDRVGAEAFF. This sequence joins TRBV25-1 and TRBJ1-1; no reliable D call. V lost 3 bases to trimming and J lost 6 bases, with 11 bases between them. In germline, CDR1 is MGHDK, CDR2 SYGVNS. This CDR3 contains 13 residues.

This clonotype was seen only a few times. This chain joins TRBV20-1 and TRBJ2-1; 7 nucleotides agree with TRBD2. V shed 0 bases and J 4 bases; nucleotides not matched to a gene: 9. CDR3 length equals 16 residues. Germline V gene sequence: CDR1 DFQATT, CDR2 SNEGSKA (reference sequence). The CDR3 region is CSARDRRLAVYNEQFF. CDR3 nucleotides: TGCAGTGCTAGAGATCGGAGACTAGCAGTGTACAATGAGCAGTTCTTC.

The chain joins TRBV5-6 to TRBJ1-1; 10 bases are a match to TRBD1. Losses at the gene ends were 4 bases for V and 4 bases for J; bases not matched to a gene: 13. Per the germline V gene, CDR1 is SGHDT and CDR2 is YYEEEE. The CDR3 is 17 amino acids. This CDR3 is CASSPMTGGGLSTEAFF. DNA for the CDR3: TGTGCCAGCAGCCCGATGACAGGGGGCGGTCTGAGCACTGAAGCTTTCTTT.

J is TRBJ2-3 and V is TRBV4-2, with D possibly being TRBD1 (6 bases). Trimming pared 4 bases from V and 3 bases from J, leaving 17 bases between. From germline, CDR1 is LGHNA and CDR2 YNFKEQ. The CDR3 is 16 residues long. CDR3 residues: CASSLNAGAQTDTQYF. The CDR3 DNA reads as TGTGCCAGCAGCCTGAATGCAGGGGCACAGACAGATACGCAGTATTTT.

The chain joins TRBV12-3 or TRBV12-4 to TRBJ2-2; weak D call: TRBD2 (6 bases). Trimming left V 3 bases short and J 4 bases short, with 18 bases between. CDR3 length equals 17 residues. In nucleotides, the CDR3 is TGTGCCAGCAGTTTTTGGATCAGTTGGAGGGGCACCGGGGAGCTGTTTTTT. It is translated as CASSFWISWRGTGELFF.

This chain uses TRBV7-6 with TRBJ1-1; D is perhaps TRBD1 (6 bases). CDR3 length: 13 residues. Trimming pared 5 bases from V and 5 bases from J, leaving 12 bases between. Germline V gives CDR1 SGHVS, CDR2 FNYEAQ. In nucleotides, the CDR3 is TGTGCCAGCAGCCCAGGGGTCGGAACTGAAGCTTTCTTT. It translates to CASSPGVGTEAFF.

The chain combines TRBV14 with TRBJ2-3; D might be TRBD2 (5 bases). The CDR3 is 17 residues long. Trimming left V 0 bases short and J 2 bases short, with 15 bases between. Germline CDR1 is SGHDN and CDR2 is FVKESK. CDR3 amino acids: CASSQDPRGLITDTQYF. The CDR3 nucleotides are TGTGCCAGCAGCCAAGATCCCCGGGGTCTTATCACAGATACGCAGTATTTT.

The chain uses TRBV27 and TRBJ2-4; 10 bases align to TRBD1. The CDR3 covers 16 residues. V lost 6 bases, J lost 5 bases, and 10 bases stayed unmatched. Germline loops: CDR1 MNHEY, CDR2 SMNVEV (reference sequence). CDR3 loop: CASSPGQGLWENIQYF. The CDR3 DNA reads as TGTGCCAGCAGCCCGGGACAGGGGCTTTGGGAAAACATTCAGTACTTC.

This clonotype turned up a few times. The rearrangement links TRBV7-9 to TRBJ1-1; no clear D. The germline V and J ends were trimmed by 1 base and 4 bases, with 10 bases remaining between them. CDR1 SEHNR and CDR2 FQNEAQ come from the germline V gene (reference sequence). This CDR3 region has 14 residues. CDR3 protein: CASSLVWAGTEAFF. DNA of the CDR3: TGTGCCAGCAGCTTAGTGTGGGCCGGCACTGAAGCTTTCTTT.

The chain carries TRBV12-3 or TRBV12-4 and TRBJ1-4; tentatively, D is TRBD1 (6 bases). Trimming pared 6 bases from V and 4 bases from J, leaving 12 bases between. This CDR3 spans 14 amino acids. Here the CDR3 reads CASRVGQINEKLFF. The DNA for the CDR3 is TGTGCCAGCAGAGTAGGACAGATTAATGAAAAACTGTTTTTT.